A selection of T cell receptor beta chains follows, all from one sample in a study of cytomegalovirus exposure and HLA in healthy donors. Clones were read by immunoSEQ multiplex PCR, and TCRdb kept only the in-frame ones, dropping some. The repertoire holds about 160,000 clones, with approximately 81% as singletons. What was sequenced was PBMCs. The receptors were gathered from a man aged 25-40 years in good health and CMV-seropositive. The CDR3 runs from the conserved cysteine through the conserved F or W. D genes are given only for firm matches. A row's size may be missing; if present it is once, few, many or a size class.

TRBJ2-1	.	.	TRBV6-6	TGTGCCAGCAGTTATCCAACTATGGGTCCTGGGCAGTTCTTC	CASSYPTMGPGQFF
TRBJ2-7	TRBD2	.	TRBV9	TGTGCCAGCAGCGAGTGGGCGGGAGAGGAGGACGAGCAGTACTTC	CASSEWAGEEDEQYF
TRBJ2-5	.	.	TRBV27	TGTGCCAGCAGTTTATCGTGGGGGCACAGCCCCAGCACTAAGGAAGAGACCCAGTACTTC	CASSLSWGHSPSTKEETQYF
TRBJ2-3	TRBD2	.	TRBV13	TGTGCCAGCAGCTCCCCGACTAGCGGCACAGATACGCAGTATTTT	CASSSPTSGTDTQYF
TRBJ1-5	TRBD1	.	TRBV7-2	TGTGCCAGCAGCTTTACAGGGGCAGGTCAGCCCCAGCATTTT	CASSFTGAGQPQHF
TRBJ1-2	.	.	TRBV9	TGTGCCAGCAGCGGACCCAGGGGCATGGAGGGCTACACCTTC	CASSGPRGMEGYTF
TRBJ1-2	.	few	TRBV28	TGTGCCAGCAGCCTACAGCCCCAGGACTATGGCTACACCTTC	CASSLQPQDYGYTF
TRBJ1-6	.	few	TRBV30	TGTGCCTGGACCAGGACAGCTAATAATTCACCCCTCCACTTT	CAWTRTANNSPLHF
TRBJ2-1	TRBD1	.	TRBV18	TGTGCCAGCTCACCACCGTCAGGGGGCGCCTACAATGAGCAGTTCTTC	CASSPPSGGAYNEQFF
TRBJ1-2	TRBD1	.	TRBV9	TGTGCCAGCAGCGCGGGACAGGGTAACTATGGCTACACCTTC	CASSAGQGNYGYTF
TRBJ1-5	.	.	TRBV4-1	TGCGCCAGCAGCCAATATGTGTTGAAGCTTTATAGCAATCAGCCCCAGCATTTT	CASSQYVLKLYSNQPQHF
TRBJ1-4	TRBD1	.	TRBV6-1	TGTGCCAGCAGTGTGGGACAGGAAGGAGAAAAACTGTTTTTT	CASSVGQEGEKLFF
TRBJ2-7	TRBD2	few	TRBV7-6	TGTGCCAGCAGCTCCCGGGGGGACGAGCAGTACTTC	CASSSRGDEQYF
TRBJ2-1	TRBD1	.	TRBV5-4	TGTGCCAGCAGCCGACAGGGGGGATACAATGAGCAGTTCTTC	CASSRQGGYNEQFF
TRBJ1-1	.	.	TRBV10-3	TGTGCCATCAGTGACAGGGTCAGTAAAATGAACACTGAAGCTTTCTTT	CAISDRVSKMNTEAFF
TRBJ2-7	.	.	TRBV28	TGTGCCAGCAGTTTACAGGGTTCGTCCTACGAGCAGTACTTC	CASSLQGSSYEQYF
TRBJ2-7	.	.	TRBV27	TGTGCCAGCAGTTTATCCCCCCCCGGCTACGAGCAGTACTTC	CASSLSPPGYEQYF
TRBJ2-7	TRBD2	.	TRBV27	TGTGCCAGCGGGCTCGAGGGGCTAGCGGGAGCCTACGAGCAGTACTTC	CASGLEGLAGAYEQYF
TRBJ2-7	.	.	TRBV6-5	TGTGCCAGCAGGCAGGGATCCCGCTTCCGCGAGCAGTACTTC	CASRQGSRFREQYF
TRBJ1-2	.	once	TRBV19	TGTGCCAGTCAGGGTGTCGGCTACACCTTC	CASQGVGYTF
TRBJ2-7	.	.	TRBV7-5	TGTGCCAGAAGCTTTTCTATACCGAGTAGAAGCGGGAGCTCCCTTTTAGCCTACGAGCAGTACTTC	CARSFSIPSRSGSSLLAYEQYF
TRBJ1-2	.	.	TRBV5-6	TGTGCCAGCAGCCCCCGGGACAAACTTAACTATGGCTACACCTTC	CASSPRDKLNYGYTF
TRBJ2-6	TRBD2	once	TRBV4-1	TGCGCCAGCAGCCAAGCGATGATGAGCGGGAGTGGGGCCAACGTCCTGACTTTC	CASSQAMMSGSGANVLTF
TRBJ1-3	.	.	TRBV4-3	TGCGCCAGCAGCCAGATTGGACAGTCTGATTTCGGAAACACCATATATTTT	CASSQIGQSDFGNTIYF
TRBJ2-3	TRBD1	once	TRBV15	TGTGCCACCAGCAGAGATAGGAGGACAGGGAACACAGATACGCAGTATTTT	CATSRDRRTGNTDTQYF
TRBJ2-7	TRBD2	.	TRBV6-5	TGTGCCAGCAGTTACTCCCTAGCGGGGGGTAGTGAGCAGTACTTC	CASSYSLAGGSEQYF
TRBJ2-7	.	.	TRBV6-5	TGTGCCAGCAGAGGGGTCTACGAGCAGTACTTC	CASRGVYEQYF
TRBJ2-5	TRBD2	.	TRBV7-2	TGTGCCAGCAGCCTCGGACTAGCGGGGGGTCAGACCCAGTACTTC	CASSLGLAGGQTQYF
TRBJ1-2	.	.	TRBV29-1	TGCAGCGTTACAGGAAGGACTAACTATGGCTACACCTTC	CSVTGRTNYGYTF
TRBJ2-1	.	few	TRBV15	TGTGCCACCAGCAGAGATAGAGCGAGCGGAGCCTACAATGAGCAGTTCTTC	CATSRDRASGAYNEQFF
TRBJ2-5	.	few	TRBV7-3	TGTGCCAGCAGCTCAGGGGGAGGTCAAGAGACCCAGTACTTC	CASSSGGGQETQYF
TRBJ2-5	TRBD1	.	TRBV5-6	TGTGCCAGCAGCTCTCAGGGGGCCGACGGGGCCCAGTACTTC	CASSSQGADGAQYF
TRBJ2-1	TRBD2	.	TRBV5-8	TGTGCCAGCAGCCCTCGGGGACTAGCGGGGAACAATGAGCAGTTCTTC	CASSPRGLAGNNEQFF
TRBJ2-3	.	.	TRBV28	TGTGCCAGCAGCCCGGGCCAGAAGCGGAATACGCAGTATTTT	CASSPGQKRNTQYF
TRBJ2-3	TRBD2	.	TRBV6-1	TGTGCCAGCAGTCATAGCGGGGCAGATACGCAGTATTTT	CASSHSGADTQYF
TRBJ1-1	TRBD1	.	TRBV6-5	TGTGCCAGCACTACCGACAGGGGAACGACTGAAGCTTTCTTT	CASTTDRGTTEAFF
TRBJ2-7	TRBD1	once	TRBV5-1	TGCGCCAGCAGCGCCGGCCGGGACAGGGCCGACGAGCAGTACTTC	CASSAGRDRADEQYF
TRBJ1-1	.	.	TRBV7-9	TGTGCCAGCAGCTTGGGCAGGGTCACTGAAGCTTTCTTT	CASSLGRVTEAFF
TRBJ1-2	.	.	TRBV16	TGTGCCAGCAGCCCCGGACAGTTGAACTATGGCTACACCTTC	CASSPGQLNYGYTF
TRBJ2-7	.	.	TRBV6-5	TGTGCCAGCAGTTACTCTGGGCAGACCTACGAGCAGTACTTC	CASSYSGQTYEQYF
TRBJ1-5	.	.	TRBV7-6	TGTGCCAGCAGCTTATACGCCGGACTACCGCCCCAGCATTTT	CASSLYAGLPPQHF
TRBJ1-5	.	.	TRBV4-1	TGCGCCAGCAGCCCTCCGGGGGGGGCCCAGCATTTT	CASSPPGGAQHF
TRBJ2-7	.	.	TRBV2	TGTGCCAGCAGTGCGGGGAACACCTACGACGAGCAGTACTTC	CASSAGNTYDEQYF
TRBJ2-6	TRBD2	.	TRBV5-6	TGTGCCAGCAGCCGCACGGGGGGAAACGTCCTGACTTTC	CASSRTGGNVLTF
TRBJ1-1	.	.	TRBV9	TGTGCCAGCAGCGCCGCGGGGACTTCCACTGAAGCTTTCTTT	CASSAAGTSTEAFF
TRBJ2-5	.	.	TRBV12-5	TGTGCTAGTGGTCGGGACACCCAAGAGACCCAGTACTTC	CASGRDTQETQYF
TRBJ1-1	.	.	TRBV18	TGTGCCAGCTCACCGTTGCCAGGACAGCCTGAAGCTTTCTTT	CASSPLPGQPEAFF
TRBJ2-3	TRBD1	.	TRBV6-4	TGTGCCAGCAGTGACTCCAGGACAGGGAACACAGATACGCAGTATTTT	CASSDSRTGNTDTQYF
TRBJ2-2	.	.	TRBV28	TGTGCCAGCAGTTTATGGGCAGGTGCGAACACCGGGGAGCTGTTTTTT	CASSLWAGANTGELFF